These 21 T cell receptor beta chains were sequenced from one sample in a study of shared clonotypes between healthy human individuals. Measured with immunoSEQ multiplex PCR; TCRdb has only the in-frame clones, and not every one. The repertoire holds approximately 500,000 clones, with roughly 85% as singletons. Sequences were obtained from PBMCs. Receptor source: a woman aged 35 to 49 in good health. Some clones in this sample may be carry-over from other donors' samples.

The chain employs TRBV28 and TRBJ2-4; D unclear. CDR3 size: 12 residues. V gave up 3 bases and J gave up 14 bases, with 14 bases separating them. Germline lookup yields CDR1 MDHEN and CDR2 SYDVKM. The CDR3: CASSFRSGREYF. The CDR3 nucleotides are TGTGCCAGCAGTTTTCGGTCGGGTCGGGAGTACTTC.

Ten or more counts support this clone. V gene TRBV6-4 combines with J gene TRBJ1-2; TRBD1 matches 11 bases. This CDR3 has 15 amino acids. V shed 3 bases, J shed 6 bases, and the junction held 6 bases outside the gene matches. Per the germline V gene, CDR1 is MRHNA and CDR2 is SNTAGT. The chain's CDR3 is CASSESPDRGHGYTF. DNA of the CDR3: TGTGCCAGCAGTGAATCCCCGGACAGGGGGCATGGCTACACCTTC.

This rearrangement joins TRBV19 to TRBJ2-2; perhaps D is TRBD1 or TRBD2 (5 bases each). The CDR3 has 16 amino acids. The germline V gene encodes CDR1 LNHDA and CDR2 SQIVND (reference sequence). The V end lost 6 bases, the J end lost 1 base, and 15 bases lay between the germline ends. The CDR3 sequence is CASRLDGGVNTGELFF. CDR3 DNA sequence: TGTGCCAGTAGGCTGGATGGGGGTGTGAACACCGGGGAGCTGTTTTTT.

The CDR3 DNA reads as TGCGCCAGCAGCGTATTAGACACTGAAGCTTTCTTT. This sequence encodes CASSVLDTEAFF. The V and J genes are TRBV5-1 and TRBJ1-1; D not certain. Trimming took 4 bases from V and 3 from J, leaving 7 bases between them. The CDR3 extends over 12 amino acids. Germline V gene sequence: CDR1 SGHRS, CDR2 YFSETQ.

With regard to this clone: Additional DNA sequences in this sample encode the identical CDR3. The CDR3: CASSLLAGVVNEQFF. In DNA, the CDR3 is TGTGCCAGCAGCTTACTAGCGGGAGTAGTAAATGAGCAGTTCTTC. This rearrangement joins TRBV7-9 to TRBJ2-1; 10 bases are a match to TRBD2. Germline V gene data show CDR1 as SEHNR and CDR2 as FQNEAQ (reference sequence). This CDR3 is built from 15 residues. J gave up 7 bases and V 2 bases, and 5 bases lay outside the gene matches.

This clone was seen more than once but under ten times. Different DNA sequences within this sample yield the same CDR3. The chain joins TRBV29-1 to TRBJ1-4; the D gene is possibly TRBD1 (5 bases). The CDR3 length is 15 residues. V was trimmed by 4 bases and J by 5 bases, leaving 17 bases between them. The germline V gene has CDR1 SQVTM and CDR2 ANQGSEA. CDR3 residues: CSVVIPRQGNEKLFF. The CDR3 nucleotides are TGCAGCGTTGTAATCCCCCGGCAGGGAAATGAAAAACTGTTTTTT.

The chain links TRBV25-1 to TRBJ2-7; TRBD2 is a possible D gene (6 bases). Germline-derived CDR1 and CDR2 are MGHDK and SYGVNS. The V end was cut by 4 bases, the J end by 0 bases, with 10 bases between. The CDR3 loop spans 14 amino acids. In nucleotides, the CDR3 is TGTGCCAGCAGTGTGACTAGGAGCTCCTACGAGCAGTACTTC. Translated: CASSVTRSSYEQYF.

This chain uses TRBV9 with TRBJ1-3, with a tentative D call TRBD1 (5 bases). The germline V and J ends were trimmed by 3 bases and 4 bases, with 8 bases remaining between them. CDR3 size: 13 residues. The germline V gene encodes CDR1 SGDLS and CDR2 YYNGEE. The CDR3 DNA is TGTGCCAGCAGCGAATACAGGGGAAACACCATATATTTT. Protein product: CASSEYRGNTIYF.

This clone turned up a few times. It may be a read error: a sequence one base away is much more abundant. The sample has other DNA sequences that encode this CDR3 too. DNA of the CDR3: TGTGCCAGCAGCCGGGACACTAACTATGGCTACACCTTC. Encoded protein: CASSRDTNYGYTF. The chain links TRBV5-4 to TRBJ1-2; D is possibly TRBD1 (6 bases). Germline CDR1 and CDR2: SGHNT and YYREEE (reference sequence). CDR3 size: 13 residues. The V end lost 4 bases, the J end lost 0 bases, and 7 bases lay between the germline ends. Combining the CDR3 with reference TRBV5-4 and TRBJ1-2 gives the whole variable domain ETGVTQSPTHLIKTRGQQVTLRCSSQSGHNTVSWYQQALGQGPQFIFQYYREEENGRGNFPPRFSGLQFPNYSSELNVNALELDDSALYLCASSRDTNYGYTFGSGTRLTVV.

In this sample, this clone turned up once. This chain uses TRBV27 with TRBJ2-5; D could derive from TRBD1 or TRBD2 (5 bases each). Trimming shortened V by 5 bases and J by 9 bases, and 13 bases separated the two germline ends. The CDR3 contains 12 residues. The germline V gene encodes CDR1 MNHEY and CDR2 SMNVEV (reference sequence). The CDR3 spells CASSPPGAAQYF. The CDR3 DNA reads TGTGCCAGCAGTCCGCCCGGGGCCGCCCAGTACTTC.

V usage is TRBV29-1 and J usage is TRBJ2-7; D unresolved. With 4 bases removed from V and 2 bases from J, the gap between germline ends came to 15 bases. This CDR3 is 14 amino acids long. Germline loops: CDR1 SQVTM, CDR2 ANQGSEA. As DNA, the CDR3 is TGCAGCGTTGGATTTTACCGAAGCCCCTACGAGCAGTACTTC. It codes for CSVGFYRSPYEQYF.

The chain carries TRBV19 and TRBJ2-7; 7 positions agree with TRBD2. This CDR3 region has 12 residues. The germline V gene encodes CDR1 LNHDA and CDR2 SQIVND (reference sequence). J was trimmed by 3 bases and V by 8 bases; bases with no gene match: 4. The CDR3 DNA sequence: TGTGCCAGTGGGGGAGGGGACTACGAGCAGTACTTC. Translation: CASGGGDYEQYF.

The V call is TRBV5-1, the J call TRBJ2-1; 13 bases agree with TRBD2. V was pared by 5 bases and J by 8 bases, with 7 bases of the junction left unmatched. Per germline, CDR1 SGHRS and CDR2 YFSETQ. The CDR3 loop spans 15 amino acids. In DNA form, the CDR3 reads TGCGCCAGCAGGGACGGGACTAGCGGGATCGATGAGCAGTTCTTC. Protein: CASRDGTSGIDEQFF. The whole variable domain, filled in from reference TRBV5-1 and TRBJ2-1, reads KAGVTQTPRYLIKTRGQQVTLSCSPISGHRSVSWYQQTPGQGLQFLFEYFSETQRNKGNFPGRFSGRQFSNSRSEMNVSTLELGDSALYLCASRDGTSGIDEQFFGPGTRLTVL.

This sequence joins TRBV28 and TRBJ2-6; D is ambiguous. The CDR3 extends over 13 amino acids. Germline V gene lookup returns CDR1 MDHEN and CDR2 SYDVKM. Trimming shortened V by 7 bases and J by 4 bases, and 8 bases separated the two germline ends. As DNA, the CDR3 is TGTGCCAGCATCAAGTCGGGGGCCAACGTCCTGACTTTC. This gives the protein CASIKSGANVLTF.

The genes are TRBV4-1 and TRBJ2-7; no firm D call. This CDR3 is 13 amino acids long. Germline lookup yields CDR1 MGHRA and CDR2 YSYEKL. The ends were cut back, 0 bases at V and 5 bases at J, with 8 bases in the middle. The CDR3 DNA reads as TGCGCCAGCAGCCAAGACATCCGAGACGAGCAGTACTTC. Translating it yields CASSQDIRDEQYF.

As to this clone: Just one base apart from a much larger clone, this may be a read error. This chain uses TRBV29-1 with TRBJ1-2; a possible D gene is TRBD1 (5 bases). V was clipped by 1 base and J by 3 bases, with 15 bases between them. The CDR3 sequence is 15 residues long. From germline, CDR1 is SQVTM and CDR2 ANQGSEA. The CDR3 here is CSVEALGQGYYGYTF. The CDR3 nucleotides are TGCAGCGTTGAAGCATTAGGGCAGGGATACTATGGCTACACCTTC.

This chain joins TRBV7-9 and TRBJ1-2; possibly TRBD1 for D (6 bases). V was pared by 1 base and J by 4 bases, with 13 bases between. The CDR3 is 15 residues long. CDR1 is SEHNR, CDR2 FQNEAQ, per germline (reference sequence). The CDR3 coding sequence is TGTGCCAGCAGCTTAGGGCAGGGGAGAGGCTATGGCTACACCTTC. Translating gives CASSLGQGRGYGYTF.

V gene TRBV28 combines with J gene TRBJ1-1; D not certain. This CDR3 region has 14 residues. Trimming cost V 2 bases and J 1 base, with 8 bases left between them. The germline V gene encodes CDR1 MDHEN and CDR2 SYDVKM. The DNA of the CDR3 is TGTGCCAGCAGTTTACAGAATACGAACACTGAAGCTTTCTTT. Amino acid sequence: CASSLQNTNTEAFF. The full variable domain, with the rest looked up from reference TRBV28 and TRBJ1-1, is DVKVTQSSRYLVKRTGEKVFLECVQDMDHENMFWYRQDPGLGLRLIYFSYDVKMKEKGDIPEGYSVSREKKERFSLILESASTNQTSMYLCASSLQNTNTEAFFGQGTRLTVV.

This clone was seen just once. This rearrangement joins TRBV19 to TRBJ2-5, with D tentatively TRBD1 (7 bases). This CDR3 is 14 amino acids long. Germline CDR1 is LNHDA and CDR2 is SQIVND (reference sequence). With 5 bases removed from V and 5 bases from J, the gap between germline ends came to 15 bases. CDR3 nucleotide sequence: TGTGCCAGTAGTCCCAGGGGGGTGAGGGAGACCCAGTACTTC. Protein: CASSPRGVRETQYF.

CDR3 region: CSVEGNLGVNYGYTF. The CDR3 bases are TGCAGCGTTGAAGGGAACCTAGGGGTTAACTATGGCTACACCTTC. The genes are TRBV29-1 and TRBJ1-2; maybe TRBD1 (5 bases). This CDR3 contains 15 residues. CDR1 SQVTM and CDR2 ANQGSEA come from the germline V gene. V shed 1 base and J shed 1 base, with 13 bases lying between them.

The CDR3 DNA is TGTGCCAGCAGCTTGAGAGGGGGTAATGAAAAACTGTTTTTT. This encodes CASSLRGGNEKLFF. This chain uses TRBV5-4 with TRBJ1-4; D is possibly TRBD1 (6 bases). In germline, CDR1 is SGHNT, CDR2 YYREEE (reference sequence). The CDR3 length is 14 residues. Trimming took off 1 base at V and 4 bases at J, with 8 bases between the two ends. Together with reference TRBV5-4 and TRBJ1-4, the CDR3 gives the full variable domain: ETGVTQSPTHLIKTRGQQVTLRCSSQSGHNTVSWYQQALGQGPQFIFQYYREEENGRGNFPPRFSGLQFPNYSSELNVNALELDDSALYLCASSLRGGNEKLFFGSGTQLSVL.